One T cell receptor (beta chain) is described in this entry. These data come from a study of blood T cell repertoires in COVID-19. The CDR3 extends over 16 amino acids. The V gene's germline CDR1 is SGHAT and CDR2 FQNNGV. The J segment lost 7 bases and the V segment lost 6 bases, leaving 7 bases of the junction unmatched. Produced via immunoSEQ multiplex PCR; TCRdb's table is partial and in-frame only. In the table there are a few hundred thousand clones, more than 70% of which are singletons. The TCR sequence derives from a woman aged 25 to 39 with COVID-19, enrolled during active disease. Source material: peripheral blood. This chain uses TRBV11-2 with TRBJ2-2; 14 positions match TRBD2. Written as DNA, the CDR3 is TGTGCCAGCAGTCCCGGACTAGCGGGAGGCGACGGGGAGCTGTTTTTT. Its translation: CASSPGLAGGDGELFF.